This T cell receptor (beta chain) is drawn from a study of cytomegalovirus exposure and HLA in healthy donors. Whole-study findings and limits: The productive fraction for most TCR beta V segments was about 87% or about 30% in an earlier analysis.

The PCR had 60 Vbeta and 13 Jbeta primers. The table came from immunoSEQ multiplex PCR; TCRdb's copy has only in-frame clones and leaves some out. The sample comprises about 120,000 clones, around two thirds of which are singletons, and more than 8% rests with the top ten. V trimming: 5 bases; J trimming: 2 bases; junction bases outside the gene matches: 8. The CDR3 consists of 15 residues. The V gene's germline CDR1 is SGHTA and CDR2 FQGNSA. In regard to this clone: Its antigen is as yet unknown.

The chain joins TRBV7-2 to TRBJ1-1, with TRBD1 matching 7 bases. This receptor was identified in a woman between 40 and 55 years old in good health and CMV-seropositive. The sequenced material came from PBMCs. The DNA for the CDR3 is TGTGCCAGCAGCCGTTGGGGACAGTTAAACACTGAAGCTTTCTTT. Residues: CASSRWGQLNTEAFF.